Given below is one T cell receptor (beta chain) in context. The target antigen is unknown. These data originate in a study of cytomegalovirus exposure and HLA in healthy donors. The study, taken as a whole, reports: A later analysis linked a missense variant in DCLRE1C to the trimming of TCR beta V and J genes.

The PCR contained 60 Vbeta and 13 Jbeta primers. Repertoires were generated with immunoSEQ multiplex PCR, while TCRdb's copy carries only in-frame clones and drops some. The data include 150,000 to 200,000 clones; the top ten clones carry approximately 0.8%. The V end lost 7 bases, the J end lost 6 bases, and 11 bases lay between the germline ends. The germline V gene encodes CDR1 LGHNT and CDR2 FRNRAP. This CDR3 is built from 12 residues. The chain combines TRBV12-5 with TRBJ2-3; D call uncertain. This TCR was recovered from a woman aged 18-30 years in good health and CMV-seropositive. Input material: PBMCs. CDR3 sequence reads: CASAPDMDTQYF. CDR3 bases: TGTGCTAGTGCCCCTGACATGGATACGCAGTATTTT. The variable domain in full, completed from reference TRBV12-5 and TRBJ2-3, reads DARVTQTPRHKVTEMGQEVTMRCQPILGHNTVFWYRQTMMQGLELLAYFRNRAPLDDSGMPKDRFSAEMPDATLATLKIQPSEPRDSAVYFCASAPDMDTQYFGPGTRLTVL.